The 27 T cell receptor beta chains below come from one sample, sequenced in a study of blood T cell repertoires in COVID-19. Method: immunoSEQ multiplex PCR; TCRdb's copy keeps in-frame clones and lacks some. The profile shows about 250,000 clones, roughly 90% of them singletons. The sample taken for sequencing was peripheral blood. The receptor set was obtained from a woman younger than 45 with acute or convalescent COVID-19.

This clone came up a few times. The chain joins TRBV4-2 to TRBJ1-5; TRBD1 matches 9 bases. V gave up 0 bases and J gave up 6 bases; unmatched junction bases: 6. CDR1 is LGHNA and CDR2 is YNFKEQ in the germline V gene. The CDR3 sequence is 16 residues long. CDR3 bases: TGTGCCAGCAGCCAAGAACGTGGGACAGGGCGTCAGCCCCAGCATTTT. Its protein is CASSQERGTGRQPQHF.

The gene calls are TRBV30 and TRBJ2-3; the D gene is possibly TRBD2 (5 bases). The CDR3 length is 12 residues. Germline assignment: CDR1 GTSNPN and CDR2 SVGIG (reference sequence). Trimming cost V 4 bases and J 3 bases, with 8 bases left between them. In DNA form, the CDR3 reads TGTGCCTGGATAGCGCGGACAGATACGCAGTATTTT. Residues: CAWIARTDTQYF.

This chain joins TRBV18 and TRBJ1-3; the D gene is possibly TRBD1 (6 bases). CDR1 KGHSH and CDR2 LQKENI come from the germline V gene. This CDR3 comprises 16 residues. Trimming removed 3 bases at V and 0 bases at J, with 12 bases between. In nucleotides, the CDR3 is TGTGCCAGCTCACCGGATACAGGGTACTCTGGAAACACCATATATTTT. This sequence encodes CASSPDTGYSGNTIYF.

This sequence joins TRBV4-3 and TRBJ2-5; 7 bases align to TRBD1. V shed 0 bases and J 4 bases; nucleotides not matched to a gene: 5. The CDR3 totals 15 residues. CDR1 LGHNA and CDR2 YSLEER come from the germline V gene. CDR3 DNA: TGCGCCAGCAGCCAAGACGAGGGGGCTGGAGAGACCCAGTACTTC. Amino acid sequence: CASSQDEGAGETQYF.

The CDR3 bases are TGTGCCAGCAGCTCCGGACAGGGATACCAGCCCCAGCATTTT. Translating gives CASSSGQGYQPQHF. The chain couples TRBV9 to TRBJ1-5; the match to TRBD1 covers 8 bases. The CDR3 spans 14 residues. The ends lost 4 bases at V and 7 bases at J; junction bases unmatched: 7. The germline V gene has CDR1 SGDLS and CDR2 YYNGEE. Combining the CDR3 with reference TRBV9 and TRBJ1-5 gives the whole variable domain DSGVTQTPKHLITATGQRVTLRCSPRSGDLSVYWYQQSLDQGLQFLIQYYNGEERAKGNILERFSAQQFPDLHSELNLSSLELGDSALYFCASSSGQGYQPQHFGDGTRLSIL.

CDR3 region: CASSILGLAGVEQFF. The CDR3 nucleotides read TGTGCCAGCAGCATTTTGGGACTAGCGGGAGTTGAGCAGTTCTTC. The V call is TRBV14, the J call TRBJ2-1; 14 bases are shared with TRBD2. Trimming removed 5 bases from V and 9 bases from J; junction bases left unmatched: 6. This CDR3 region has 15 residues. Germline lookup yields CDR1 SGHDN and CDR2 FVKESK.

This chain connects TRBV7-3 to TRBJ2-2; 13 bases align to TRBD2. The germline CDR1 and CDR2 sequences are SGHTA and FQGTGA. The V segment lost 5 bases and the J segment 6 bases; nucleotides outside the gene matches: 9. CDR3 length equals 17 residues. CDR3: CASSTRTSGSFPGELFF. As DNA, the CDR3 is TGTGCCAGCAGCACTCGGACTAGCGGGAGTTTTCCCGGGGAGCTGTTTTTT.

The chain recombines TRBV2 with TRBJ1-2; the D gene is possibly TRBD1 (6 bases). Germline V lookup: CDR1 SNHLY, CDR2 FYNNEI. This CDR3 has 14 amino acids. The germline V and J ends were trimmed by 9 bases and 4 bases, with 18 bases remaining between them. CDR3 protein: CARTRGDTRYGYTF. The CDR3 DNA reads as TGTGCCAGAACGCGGGGGGACACTCGCTATGGCTACACCTTC.

V usage is TRBV7-9 and J usage is TRBJ1-6, with 8 bases matching TRBD1. V trimming: 0 bases; J trimming: 9 bases; junction bases outside the gene matches: 7. In germline, CDR1 is SEHNR, CDR2 FQNEAQ (reference sequence). This CDR3 comprises 16 residues. CDR3 loop: CASSLATGVNSSPLHF. The CDR3 DNA is TGTGCCAGCAGCTTAGCGACAGGGGTTAACAGTTCACCCCTCCACTTT.

This chain uses TRBV19 with TRBJ1-5, with 9 positions matching TRBD1. CDR3 length: 15 amino acids. After removal of 7 bases from V and 3 bases from J, the junction contained 7 bases not matched to a gene. Germline-derived CDR1 and CDR2 are LNHDA and SQIVND (reference sequence). CDR3 nucleotides: TGTGCCAGTACCCCGGGACAGGGTCCCAATCAGCCCCAGCATTTT. Translating gives CASTPGQGPNQPQHF.

The chain is built from TRBV7-9 and TRBJ1-5; no clear D. This CDR3 has 14 amino acids. V lost 5 bases and J 0 bases, leaving 8 bases between the germline ends. Germline V gives CDR1 SEHNR, CDR2 FQNEAQ (reference sequence). CDR3 loop: CASSEVLSNQPQHF. The CDR3 bases are TGTGCCAGCAGCGAGGTGCTTAGCAATCAGCCCCAGCATTTT.

The table lists this clone with a count of one. This chain joins TRBV5-1 and TRBJ1-6, with TRBD1 matching 7 bases. J lost 7 bases, V lost 4 bases, and 11 bases had no gene match. Germline V gene sequence: CDR1 SGHRS, CDR2 YFSETQ. The CDR3 spans 16 residues. The CDR3 nucleotides read TGCGCCAGCAGCGATCTACAGGGGTCTTGGAATTCACCCCTCCACTTT. Its protein is CASSDLQGSWNSPLHF.

In its sample, this clone was seen once. This rearrangement joins TRBV7-8 to TRBJ2-7; 13 bases are a match to TRBD2. The germline V gene has CDR1 SGHVS and CDR2 FQNEAQ. V shed 5 bases, J shed 5 bases, and the junction held 9 bases outside the gene matches. The CDR3 has 16 amino acids. The CDR3 reads CASSRGTSGILDEQYF. The DNA of the CDR3 is TGTGCCAGCAGCCGCGGGACTAGCGGGATCCTTGACGAGCAGTACTTC.

This rearrangement joins TRBV19 to TRBJ2-7, with D possibly matching TRBD1 (5 bases). The V and J ends lost 8 bases and 2 bases respectively, with 16 bases between them. The length of the CDR3 is 14 residues. Looked up from germline, CDR1 is LNHDA and CDR2 is SQIVND (reference sequence). The CDR3 loop reads CASSQWQGPYEQYF. Written as DNA, the CDR3 is TGTGCCAGTTCCCAATGGCAGGGTCCCTACGAGCAGTACTTC. Supplemented by reference TRBV19 and TRBJ2-7, the full variable domain reads DGGITQSPKYLFRKEGQNVTLSCEQNLNHDAMYWYRQDPGQGLRLIYYSQIVNDFQKGDIAEGYSVSREKKESFPLTVTSAQKNPTAFYLCASSQWQGPYEQYFGPGTRLTVT.

The gene calls are TRBV4-2 and TRBJ1-1; perhaps TRBD1 as D (5 bases). V was pared by 3 bases and J by 5 bases, with 19 bases between. This CDR3 has 16 amino acids. Looked up from germline, CDR1 is LGHNA and CDR2 is YNFKEQ. CDR3 loop: CASSQRVGDSVTEAFF. The CDR3 DNA is TGTGCCAGCAGCCAGAGGGTGGGGGACTCGGTTACTGAAGCTTTCTTT.

The chain uses TRBV12-5 and TRBJ1-1; 8 bases match TRBD1. Trimming removed 3 bases from V and 1 base from J; junction bases left unmatched: 4. This CDR3 contains 15 residues. From germline, CDR1 is LGHNT and CDR2 FRNRAP. CDR3 residues: CASGFWGQENTEAFF. Here the CDR3 DNA reads TGTGCTAGTGGTTTCTGGGGACAGGAGAACACTGAAGCTTTCTTT.

V usage is TRBV7-9 and J usage is TRBJ2-5; D is possibly TRBD2 (6 bases). V lost 5 bases and J lost 5, with 18 bases in between. Germline V gives CDR1 SEHNR, CDR2 FQNEAQ (reference sequence). CDR3 size: 15 residues. The DNA for the CDR3 is TGTGCCAGCAGCACGAGACTAGGCGCTAGGGAGACCCAGTACTTC. This translates into CASSTRLGARETQYF.

CDR3 sequence: CASSQGGTSGANVLTF. DNA for the CDR3: TGTGCCAGCAGCCAGGGGGGAACTTCTGGGGCCAACGTCCTGACTTTC. The V gene is TRBV3-1 (or the pseudogene TRBV3-2), the J gene TRBJ2-6, with a possible D match to TRBD2 (6 bases). The length of the CDR3 is 16 residues. CDR1 is LGHDT and CDR2 is YNNKEL in the germline V gene (reference sequence). With 3 bases removed from V and 1 base from J, the gap between germline ends came to 10 bases.

The rearrangement links TRBV19 to TRBJ2-3; D remains unclear. This CDR3 is built from 12 residues. The germline V and J ends were trimmed by 3 bases and 4 bases, with 5 bases remaining between them. The germline V gene has CDR1 LNHDA and CDR2 SQIVND (reference sequence). The CDR3 region is CASSIVADTQYF. The CDR3 nucleotides read TGTGCCAGTAGTATCGTTGCAGATACGCAGTATTTT.

V gene TRBV5-1 combines with J gene TRBJ1-2; TRBD1 aligns across 7 bases. Trimming at V came to 5 bases and at J to 7 bases, leaving 14 bases not matched to a gene. Looked up from germline, CDR1 is SGHRS and CDR2 is YFSETQ. The CDR3 loop spans 15 amino acids. The CDR3 region has the DNA TGCGCCAGCAGAAGTAGTGTGACAGGGCCCTTTGGCTACACCTTC. It codes for CASRSSVTGPFGYTF. Full variable domain (outside the CDR3, taken from reference TRBV5-1 and TRBJ1-2): KAGVTQTPRYLIKTRGQQVTLSCSPISGHRSVSWYQQTPGQGLQFLFEYFSETQRNKGNFPGRFSGRQFSNSRSEMNVSTLELGDSALYLCASRSSVTGPFGYTFGSGTRLTVV.

This clone was detected once. As DNA, the CDR3 is TGTGCCAGCAGCGCTCGACAGGGCTATGGCTACACCTTC. Translation gives CASSARQGYGYTF. The genes are TRBV9 and TRBJ1-2; 7 bases match TRBD1. The CDR3 covers 13 residues. The V segment lost 3 bases and the J segment 4 bases; nucleotides outside the gene matches: 3. CDR1 and CDR2 from the germline V gene are SGDLS and YYNGEE.

The chain joins TRBV4-2 to TRBJ2-7, with D unresolved. With 4 bases removed from V and 0 bases from J, the gap between germline ends came to 7 bases. The length of the CDR3 is 13 residues. The germline V gene encodes CDR1 LGHNA and CDR2 YNFKEQ. The CDR3 coding sequence is TGTGCCAGCAGCCGCGCAGGCTCCTACGAGCAGTACTTC. Amino acids: CASSRAGSYEQYF.

CDR3 in amino acids: CAWAGGRDIQYF. Written as DNA, the CDR3 is TGTGCCTGGGCGGGAGGTAGGGACATTCAGTACTTC. The rearrangement uses TRBV30 and TRBJ2-4; 8 positions match TRBD2. CDR1 is GTSNPN, CDR2 SVGIG, per germline (reference sequence). CDR3 size: 12 residues. V shed 5 bases and J 8 bases; nucleotides not matched to a gene: 5.

This chain links TRBV30 with TRBJ1-1; D possibly corresponds to TRBD1 (5 bases). Germline V gives CDR1 GTSNPN, CDR2 SVGIG (reference sequence). The CDR3 runs to 12 residues. V was cut by 0 bases and J by 3 bases, with 5 bases left in between. CDR3 bases: TGTGCCTGGAGTGTAGGGGACACTGAAGCTTTCTTT. Translated, it gives CAWSVGDTEAFF.

This chain connects TRBV12-3 or TRBV12-4 to TRBJ1-1; D is possibly TRBD1 (6 bases). This CDR3 comprises 12 residues. The V and J ends lost 6 bases and 9 bases respectively, with 14 bases between them. The CDR3 DNA is TGTGCCAGCAGGGGGGACACTTTGAAAGCTTTCTTT. This gives the protein CASRGDTLKAFF.

This chain uses TRBV5-1 with TRBJ2-2, with TRBD2 as a possible D gene (6 bases). V gave up 0 bases and J gave up 6 bases, with 9 bases separating them. Germline CDR1 and CDR2: SGHRS and YFSETQ. This CDR3 has 14 residues. The CDR3 here is CASSLDGGPGELFF. The CDR3 nucleotides read TGCGCCAGCAGCTTGGACGGGGGTCCCGGGGAGCTGTTTTTT.

This clone was detected only a few times. The CDR3 loop reads CASSLGASGNTIYF. CDR3 bases: TGTGCCAGCAGCTTAGGGGCCTCTGGAAACACCATATATTTT. The V call is TRBV11-2, the J call TRBJ1-3; no definite D call. With 1 base removed from V and 0 bases from J, the gap between germline ends came to 4 bases. The germline V gene has CDR1 SGHAT and CDR2 FQNNGV. The CDR3 contains 14 residues.